These 19 T cell receptor beta chains were sequenced from one sample in a study of OX40 agonist ivuxolimab in advanced cancers. The method was immunoSEQ multiplex PCR; TCRdb's version includes in-frame clones alone and lacks a portion of them. The data show under 65,000 clones, around 85% seen once. The specimen comprised CD4+ or CD8+ T cells sorted from blood, sampled in a trial of the OX40 agonist ivuxolimab. The receptors stem from an adult with an advanced solid tumor such as melanoma, head and neck, liver or kidney cancer.

The chain couples TRBV10-1 to TRBJ1-2; no clear D. The CDR3 has 14 amino acids. Trimming cost V 4 bases and J 0 bases, with 9 bases left between them. Germline values: CDR1 WNHNN, CDR2 SYGVQD (reference sequence). CDR3 sequence: CASSVDEPNYGYTF. The CDR3 nucleotides are TGCGCCAGCAGTGTTGATGAACCTAACTATGGCTACACCTTC.

The chain combines TRBV11-2 with TRBJ2-2, with 7 bases aligning to TRBD1. Germline values: CDR1 SGHAT, CDR2 FQNNGV. This CDR3 has 18 amino acids. The J segment lost 4 bases and the V segment lost 1 base, leaving 12 bases of the junction unmatched. CDR3 residues: CASSLGVRGQGITGELFF. The DNA for the CDR3 is TGTGCCAGCAGCTTAGGCGTTAGGGGGCAGGGGATCACCGGGGAGCTGTTTTTT.

This rearrangement joins TRBV28 to TRBJ1-5; D is uncertain. Per the germline V gene, CDR1 is MDHEN and CDR2 is SYDVKM. The V and J ends lost 7 bases and 4 bases respectively, with 20 bases between them. This CDR3 is built from 16 residues. The CDR3 sequence is CASNKNSYILNQPQHF. The CDR3, as DNA: TGTGCCAGCAACAAAAACAGCTACATCCTTAATCAGCCCCAGCATTTT.

The chain recombines TRBV5-6 with TRBJ1-2, with a possible D match to TRBD1 (6 bases). CDR3 size: 18 residues. The germline V and J ends were trimmed by 4 bases and 0 bases, with 22 bases remaining between them. The germline V gene has CDR1 SGHDT and CDR2 YYEEEE. The CDR3 DNA is TGTGCCAGCAGCCCCTACCACCCCGGGGACACAACTAACTATGGCTACACCTTC. This translates into CASSPYHPGDTTNYGYTF.

The rearrangement uses TRBV5-4 and TRBJ1-4; D call uncertain. V was shortened by 6 bases and J by 5 bases, with 14 bases between the two germline ends. CDR1 is SGHNT and CDR2 is YYREEE in the germline V gene (reference sequence). This CDR3 has 14 amino acids. Written as DNA, the CDR3 is TGTGCCAGCACCCCGACACCACAGAATGAAAAACTGTTTTTT. Its translation is CASTPTPQNEKLFF.

The rearrangement joins TRBV19 to TRBJ2-1, with 11 bases fitting TRBD2. The V segment lost 5 bases and the J segment 8 bases; nucleotides outside the gene matches: 8. The CDR3 runs to 15 residues. Germline loops: CDR1 LNHDA, CDR2 SQIVND (reference sequence). The CDR3 nucleotides are TGTGCCAGTAGTGTTAGCGGGGGGGCCTCAGATGAGCAGTTCTTC. It yields the protein CASSVSGGASDEQFF.

This chain connects TRBV19 to TRBJ2-1; D remains ambiguous. The germline CDR1 and CDR2 sequences are LNHDA and SQIVND (reference sequence). The CDR3 covers 12 residues. Deletions cut 3 bases from V and 8 bases from J, with 8 bases between. This CDR3 reads CASSISRDEQFF. The CDR3 coding sequence is TGTGCCAGTAGTATTTCCCGTGATGAGCAGTTCTTC.

The V gene is TRBV19, the J gene TRBJ2-1; 9 bases align to TRBD1. Per the germline V gene, CDR1 is LNHDA and CDR2 is SQIVND (reference sequence). The junction had 12 bases not matched to a gene; V was cut back by 4 bases and J by 5 bases. The CDR3 length is 17 residues. The CDR3 sequence is CASSKRSGTGTHNEQFF. CDR3 bases: TGTGCCAGTAGTAAGCGCTCCGGGACAGGGACTCACAATGAGCAGTTCTTC.

This clone was recorded once. The chain joins TRBV28 to TRBJ1-2, with D maybe TRBD1 (5 bases). Trimming pared 2 bases from V and 2 bases from J, leaving 12 bases between. Looked up from germline, CDR1 is MDHEN and CDR2 is SYDVKM. CDR3 length: 15 amino acids. The CDR3 sequence is CASSLGSGRNYGYTF. The CDR3 bases are TGTGCCAGCAGTTTAGGATCGGGACGGAACTATGGCTACACCTTC.

The gene calls are TRBV14 and TRBJ2-3; TRBD1 matches at 8 bases. The CDR3 runs to 17 residues. V lost 0 bases to trimming and J lost 5 bases; unmatched junction nucleotides: 10. CDR1 is SGHDN, CDR2 FVKESK, per germline. The CDR3 here is CASSQDVGAGGKDTQYF. Written as DNA, the CDR3 is TGTGCCAGCAGCCAAGATGTCGGGGCAGGGGGCAAAGATACGCAGTATTTT.

V is TRBV7-2 and J is TRBJ2-3; D remains ambiguous. The germline CDR1 and CDR2 sequences are SGHTA and FQGNSA. The V and J ends lost 0 bases and 2 bases respectively, with 15 bases between them. The CDR3 extends over 17 amino acids. The CDR3 coding sequence is TGTGCCAGCAGCTTAGCTGCGCAGCAAAGAAACACAGATACGCAGTATTTT. Residues: CASSLAAQQRNTDTQYF.

This chain links TRBV9 with TRBJ2-4; no definite D call. The CDR3 loop spans 15 amino acids. V shed 0 bases and J shed 2 bases, with 9 bases lying between them. Germline V gene lookup returns CDR1 SGDLS and CDR2 YYNGEE. Here the CDR3 reads CASSVGNSPKNIQYF. The CDR3 DNA reads TGTGCCAGCAGCGTAGGGAACAGTCCCAAAAACATTCAGTACTTC.

This chain joins TRBV27 and TRBJ1-1; no definite D call. The V gene lost 3 bases and the J gene lost 3 bases, with 14 bases spanning the gap. Germline V gives CDR1 MNHEY, CDR2 SMNVEV (reference sequence). The CDR3 has 15 amino acids. The CDR3 spells CASSFRTGIDTEAFF. CDR3 in DNA: TGTGCCAGCAGTTTCCGAACGGGGATCGACACTGAAGCTTTCTTT.

This chain uses TRBV5-1 with TRBJ2-5; a weak D match, TRBD1 (5 bases). Germline-derived CDR1 and CDR2 are SGHRS and YFSETQ. V shed 0 bases and J shed 1 base, with 10 bases lying between them. This CDR3 region has 15 residues. The CDR3 reads CASSLERGFQETQYF. Here the CDR3 DNA reads TGCGCCAGCAGCTTGGAAAGGGGCTTCCAAGAGACCCAGTACTTC.

This clone showed up just once. The gene calls are TRBV27 and TRBJ2-2, with TRBD1 matching 7 bases. With 8 bases clipped from V and 5 bases from J, the junction kept 8 bases outside the gene matches. The germline CDR1 and CDR2 sequences are MNHEY and SMNVEV (reference sequence). The CDR3 covers 14 residues. CDR3 residues: CASARDRSTGELFF. CDR3 coding DNA: TGTGCCAGCGCACGGGACAGATCGACCGGGGAGCTGTTTTTT.

This sequence joins TRBV6-5 and TRBJ2-2; no definite D call. Per the germline V gene, CDR1 is MNHEY and CDR2 is SVGAGI. The CDR3 extends over 10 amino acids. Trimming pared 8 bases from V and 7 bases from J, leaving 5 bases between. CDR3 protein: CASGIGELFF. The CDR3 DNA reads as TGTGCCAGCGGAATCGGGGAGCTGTTTTTT.

The J gene is TRBJ2-2, the V gene TRBV7-9; TRBD1 aligns across 8 bases. J gave up 3 bases and V 5 bases, and 8 bases lay outside the gene matches. The CDR3 has 16 amino acids. The germline gives CDR1 SEHNR, CDR2 FQNEAQ (reference sequence). This CDR3 is CASSPRQGPDTGELFF. CDR3 bases: TGTGCCAGCAGCCCCCGACAGGGGCCCGACACCGGGGAGCTGTTTTTT.

This chain uses TRBV28 with TRBJ2-7; D ambiguous. The CDR3 is 12 amino acids. Germline V gene data show CDR1 as MDHEN and CDR2 as SYDVKM. The V gene lost 8 bases and the J gene lost 3 bases, with 11 bases spanning the gap. CDR3 region: CASRRPGYEQYF. CDR3 DNA: TGTGCCAGCCGGCGGCCTGGCTACGAGCAGTACTTC.

The CDR3 protein is CASSLGLGLSHEQFF. The CDR3 DNA is TGTGCCAGCAGCTTAGGATTAGGCCTCTCTCATGAGCAGTTCTTC. The chain employs TRBV7-2 and TRBJ2-1; no clear D gene. The CDR3 contains 15 residues. The V end was cut by 1 base, the J end by 8 bases, with 15 bases between. The germline V gene has CDR1 SGHTA and CDR2 FQGNSA.